These T cell receptor beta chains were read from a single sample in a study of CD8+ T cells in alopecia areata. The table came from immunoSEQ multiplex PCR; TCRdb's copy has only in-frame clones and leaves some out. The data hold tens of thousands of clones, with 46% observed a single time. The specimen was CD8+ T cells sorted from blood, collected between weeks 36 and 40, from a patient treated with tofacitinib. The source of these receptors is a human donor with alopecia areata. CDR3s include the opening cysteine and the closing phenylalanine or tryptophan. A D gene is named only where the DNA matches it firmly. Not all rows give a size; the values are once, few, many and, for expanded clones, a class.

V gene,D gene,J gene,clone size,CDR3 protein,CDR3 DNA
TRBV5-6,NA,TRBJ2-3,few,CASSNGGTGVGDTQYF,TGTGCCAGCAGCAACGGGGGGACAGGAGTTGGAGATACGCAGTATTTT
TRBV6-5,TRBD2,TRBJ2-2,large,CASRAGGDAGELFF,TGTGCCAGCAGAGCGGGAGGGGACGCCGGGGAGCTGTTTTTT
TRBV7-9,NA,TRBJ2-1,NA,CASSPFGGGEQFF,TGTGCCAGCAGCCCCTTTGGGGGCGGTGAGCAGTTCTTC
TRBV19,TRBD2,TRBJ2-1,NA,CASSIVAGGPNEQFF,TGTGCCAGTAGTATAGTAGCGGGAGGGCCCAATGAGCAGTTCTTC
TRBV7-2,NA,TRBJ2-7,NA,CASSHRLRGGRTYEQYF,TGTGCCAGCAGCCACCGTCTCAGGGGGGGCAGGACCTACGAGCAGTACTTC
TRBV7-9,NA,TRBJ2-2,few,CARLSTGELFF,TGTGCCAGGTTGAGCACCGGGGAGCTGTTTTTT
TRBV6-1,NA,TRBJ1-1,NA,CASSEWTGKYTEAFF,TGTGCCAGCAGTGAGTGGACCGGGAAATACACTGAAGCTTTCTTT
TRBV5-1,NA,TRBJ2-7,NA,CASSPLVSSGEQYF,TGCGCCAGCAGCCCACTAGTAAGTTCGGGGGAGCAGTACTTC
TRBV2,TRBD1,TRBJ2-3,NA,CASSLNPGQGSADTQYF,TGTGCCAGCAGCCTAAACCCGGGACAGGGGTCGGCAGATACGCAGTATTTT
TRBV6-4,TRBD2,TRBJ2-2,NA,CASSDPSGGDTGELFF,TGTGCCAGCAGTGACCCGAGCGGGGGAGATACCGGGGAGCTGTTTTTT
TRBV27,TRBD2,TRBJ2-7,NA,CASSSMGLPYEQYF,TGTGCCAGCAGCTCTATGGGACTACCCTACGAGCAGTACTTC
TRBV6-5,NA,TRBJ2-3,NA,CASTGSTDTQYF,TGTGCCAGCACCGGGAGCACAGATACGCAGTATTTT
TRBV29-1,TRBD2,TRBJ2-5,few,CSARDYETQYF,TGCAGCGCCCGGGACTACGAGACCCAGTACTTC
TRBV7-9,TRBD1,TRBJ2-6,NA,CASSLIGTGTGANVLTF,TGTGCCAGCAGCTTGATCGGGACAGGGACTGGGGCCAACGTCCTGACTTTC
TRBV7-9,NA,TRBJ2-1,NA,CASSSSNRGGSYNEQFF,TGTGCCAGCAGCTCGTCCAACAGGGGAGGGTCCTACAATGAGCAGTTCTTC
TRBV27,NA,TRBJ2-7,NA,CASSSTGYEQYF,TGTGCCAGCAGTTCGACGGGTTACGAGCAGTACTTC
TRBV30,TRBD2,TRBJ2-7,NA,CAWSAGASGRYEQYF,TGTGCCTGGAGTGCCGGGGCTAGCGGGAGGTACGAGCAGTACTTC
TRBV7-9,TRBD2,TRBJ2-1,NA,CASSHTSGRNEQFF,TGTGCCAGCAGCCATACTAGCGGGAGGAATGAGCAGTTCTTC
TRBV6-1,TRBD1,TRBJ2-1,few,CASSEDPGQGNEQFF,TGTGCCAGCAGTGAAGATCCGGGACAGGGAAATGAGCAGTTCTTC
TRBV6-5,NA,TRBJ2-7,few,CASSYSPGRPYEQYF,TGTGCCAGCAGTTACTCGCCCGGCAGGCCCTACGAGCAGTACTTC
TRBV29-1,NA,TRBJ2-7,NA,CSFSRDFAYEQYF,TGCAGCTTCTCCCGGGACTTCGCCTACGAGCAGTACTTC
TRBV4-2,NA,TRBJ1-1,NA,CASSQGGTAFF,TGTGCCAGCAGCCAAGGGGGGACCGCTTTCTTT
TRBV7-2,TRBD2,TRBJ2-5,NA,CASSFSGGYQETQYF,TGTGCCAGCAGCTTTAGCGGGGGTTACCAAGAGACCCAGTACTTC
TRBV25-1,NA,TRBJ2-7,NA,CASSVATSPTYEQYF,TGTGCCAGCAGTGTTGCGACTAGTCCAACCTACGAGCAGTACTTC
TRBV7-9,NA,TRBJ2-7,NA,CASSRREYEQYF,TGTGCCAGCAGCCGCCGGGAGTACGAGCAGTACTTC
TRBV11-2,TRBD2,TRBJ2-3,NA,CASSLLAGADTQYF,TGTGCCAGCAGCCTTCTAGCGGGAGCCGATACGCAGTATTTT
TRBV4-1,NA,TRBJ2-7,NA,CASSQSDPTSYEQYF,TGCGCCAGCAGCCAATCGGATCCTACGTCCTACGAGCAGTACTTC
TRBV30,TRBD2,TRBJ2-7,NA,CAWSTGLAVYEQYF,TGTGCCTGGAGTACAGGACTAGCAGTCTACGAGCAGTACTTC
TRBV5-4,TRBD2,TRBJ2-1,NA,CASSLVTSGNEQFF,TGTGCCAGCAGCTTGGTAACTAGCGGGAATGAGCAGTTCTTC
TRBV10-3,NA,TRBJ2-2,few,CAISEGDRELFF,TGTGCCATCAGTGAGGGGGACAGGGAGCTGTTTTTT
TRBV29-1,NA,TRBJ1-3,NA,CSPSGTRRGNTIYF,TGCAGCCCGTCCGGGACTAGGAGGGGAAACACCATATATTTT
TRBV9,NA,TRBJ1-2,NA,CASLGVIEGPDYGYTF,TGTGCCAGCCTAGGAGTTATAGAGGGGCCAGACTATGGCTACACCTTC
TRBV7-2,TRBD1,TRBJ2-4,NA,CASSLGAGTGYPTSIQYF,TGTGCCAGCAGCTTAGGGGCCGGGACAGGGTACCCAACGAGCATTCAGTACTTC
TRBV6-5,NA,TRBJ1-1,NA,CASSTDRSEAFF,TGTGCCAGCAGTACTGACAGATCTGAAGCTTTCTTT
TRBV13,NA,TRBJ1-3,few,CASSTGGVNTIYF,TGTGCCAGCAGCACCGGGGGAGTAAACACCATATATTTT
TRBV27,NA,TRBJ2-2,NA,CASGGPRTGELFF,TGTGCCAGCGGTGGACCGCGCACCGGGGAGCTGTTTTTT
TRBV7-9,NA,TRBJ2-3,few,CASSSPQGYRTDTQYF,TGTGCCAGCAGCTCGCCACAGGGTTACCGCACAGATACGCAGTATTTT
TRBV29-1,TRBD1,TRBJ2-1,NA,CSAEGGADNEQFF,TGCAGCGCAGAAGGGGGCGCGGACAATGAGCAGTTCTTC
TRBV5-1,NA,TRBJ2-5,NA,CASSVIRGEETQYF,TGCGCCAGCAGCGTAATCAGGGGAGAGGAGACCCAGTACTTC
TRBV9,TRBD2,TRBJ2-1,NA,CASSVDWTSGIYNEQFF,TGTGCCAGCAGCGTAGATTGGACTAGCGGGATATACAATGAGCAGTTCTTC
TRBV9,NA,TRBJ2-7,few,CASSVGDPGHFHYEQYF,TGTGCCAGCAGCGTAGGTGACCCGGGACACTTTCACTACGAGCAGTACTTC
TRBV30,NA,TRBJ2-1,NA,CAWSERGNEQFF,TGTGCCTGGAGTGAAAGGGGGAATGAGCAGTTCTTC
TRBV27,TRBD2,TRBJ2-1,few,CASRTSGSYNEQFF,TGTGCCAGCAGAACTAGCGGGTCCTACAATGAGCAGTTCTTC
TRBV5-6,TRBD2,TRBJ2-5,NA,CASSVGGTDETQYF,TGTGCCAGCAGCGTGGGGGGGACGGACGAGACCCAGTACTTC
TRBV7-9,NA,TRBJ2-7,few,CASTGGPEQYF,TGTGCCAGCACCGGGGGGCCCGAGCAGTACTTC
TRBV4-1,TRBD2,TRBJ2-7,NA,CASSQGGPGLAAEQYF,TGCGCCAGCAGCCAAGGAGGCCCGGGACTAGCAGCCGAGCAGTACTTC
TRBV14,TRBD2,TRBJ2-6,NA,CASSLMSGSIPGANVLTF,TGTGCCAGCAGCCTGATGAGCGGGAGTATCCCTGGGGCCAACGTCCTGACTTTC
TRBV7-2,TRBD2,TRBJ2-1,NA,CASSLVGAGAYNEQFF,TGTGCCAGCAGCTTAGTTGGCGCGGGAGCCTACAATGAGCAGTTCTTC
TRBV5-1,NA,TRBJ1-2,once,CASSPLQNYGYTF,TGCGCCAGCAGCCCGTTACAGAACTATGGCTACACCTTC
TRBV6-1,TRBD2,TRBJ2-7,NA,CASSGPTSAVDEQYF,TGTGCCAGCAGTGGACCCACTAGCGCGGTAGACGAGCAGTACTTC
TRBV4-2,NA,TRBJ2-1,NA,CASSQGVDPGRDEQFF,TGTGCCAGCAGCCAAGGGGTAGACCCCGGACGTGATGAGCAGTTCTTC
TRBV9,TRBD1,TRBJ2-7,few,CASSEGTGDEQYF,TGTGCCAGCAGCGAGGGGACAGGGGACGAGCAGTACTTC
TRBV5-4,TRBD1,TRBJ2-7,NA,CASSFKQTGGEQYF,TGTGCCAGCAGCTTCAAACAAACAGGGGGCGAGCAGTACTTC
TRBV29-1,TRBD2,TRBJ2-3,NA,CSVSTSGRVADTQYF,TGCAGCGTTTCGACTAGCGGGAGGGTTGCGGATACGCAGTATTTT
TRBV11-2,TRBD2,TRBJ2-5,NA,CASSGRGLAAARETQYF,TGTGCCAGCAGCGGAAGGGGACTAGCTGCCGCGAGGGAGACCCAGTACTTC